Listed here are 15 T cell receptor beta chains from one sample, sequenced in a study of OX40 agonist ivuxolimab in advanced cancers. Only in-frame clones appear in the TCRdb table, and some are missing; sequencing was by immunoSEQ multiplex PCR. The top ten hold 2% to 3% of the sample, which has roughly 57,000 clones, nearly 80% seen once. Sequencing used CD4+ or CD8+ T cells sorted from blood, obtained in a trial of the OX40 agonist ivuxolimab. These receptors were taken from an adult with an advanced solid tumor such as melanoma, head and neck, liver or kidney cancer.

In the case of this clone: An end of the junction differs from the germline gene, which may be a read error. The chain couples TRBV5-1 to TRBJ2-7; perhaps TRBD2 as D (6 bases). CDR1 and CDR2 from the germline V gene are SGHRS and YFSETQ. This CDR3 spans 12 amino acids. The CDR3 DNA follows: TGCGCCAGCAGTTTGGAGGGTTACGAGCAGTACTTC. Its translation is CASSLEGYEQYF.

On this clone: A junction boundary mismatches the germline segment, possibly from a read error. The chain carries TRBV5-3 and TRBJ2-7; the match to TRBD1 covers 8 bases. TRBV5-3 has ORF status, its function being uncertain. The CDR3 totals 14 residues. The DNA of the CDR3 is TGTGCCAGCAGCTTGAGGTACAGGGGGTACGAGCAGTACTTC. This encodes CASSLRYRGYEQYF.

The chain employs TRBV27 and TRBJ2-5; 9 bases are a match to TRBD2. The V segment lost 4 bases and the J segment 1 base; nucleotides outside the gene matches: 4. The germline CDR1 and CDR2 sequences are MNHEY and SMNVEV (reference sequence). The CDR3 sequence is 15 residues long. CDR3 nucleotide sequence: TGTGCCAGCAGTTCCCTAGCGGGGCTCCAAGAGACCCAGTACTTC. It translates to CASSSLAGLQETQYF.

The chain recombines TRBV11-2 with TRBJ1-3; D ambiguous. The CDR3 consists of 16 residues. V was clipped by 2 bases and J by 2 bases, with 13 bases between them. CDR1 SGHAT and CDR2 FQNNGV come from the germline V gene. CDR3 protein: CASSLSIQVAGNTIYF. The CDR3, as DNA: TGTGCCAGCAGCTTAAGTATTCAGGTGGCTGGAAACACCATATATTTT.

V gene TRBV6-5 combines with J gene TRBJ1-1; D unclear. Germline-derived CDR1 and CDR2 are MNHEY and SVGAGI. This CDR3 has 13 residues. Trimming removed 0 bases at V and 11 bases at J, with 13 bases between. The CDR3 loop reads CASSYSEGARAFF. As DNA, the CDR3 is TGTGCCAGCAGTTACTCGGAAGGCGCGCGGGCTTTCTTT.

The V and J genes are TRBV19 and TRBJ2-7, with 10 bases matching TRBD1. This CDR3 contains 16 residues. Germline CDR1 LNHDA, CDR2 SQIVND (reference sequence). V gave up 1 base and J gave up 1 base; unmatched junction bases: 4. CDR3 residues: CASSIGRTGGSYEQYF. The CDR3 DNA reads as TGTGCCAGTAGTATAGGTCGGACAGGGGGGTCCTACGAGCAGTACTTC.

V gene TRBV7-9 combines with J gene TRBJ2-3; no definite D call. Germline assignment: CDR1 SEHNR and CDR2 FQNEAQ (reference sequence). This CDR3 is 12 amino acids long. V lost 4 bases and J 1 base, leaving 3 bases between the germline ends. DNA for the CDR3: TGTGCCAGCAGCTCACGCACAGATACGCAGTATTTT. Amino acid sequence: CASSSRTDTQYF. Full variable domain (missing parts from reference TRBV7-9 and TRBJ2-3): DTGVSQNPRHKITKRGQNVTFRCDPISEHNRLYWYRQTLGQGPEFLTYFQNEAQLEKSRLLSDRFSAERPKGSFSTLEIQRTEQGDSAMYLCASSSRTDTQYFGPGTRLTVL.

The V call is TRBV19, the J call TRBJ2-1, with D maybe TRBD2 (5 bases). The CDR3 totals 12 residues. Germline lookup yields CDR1 LNHDA and CDR2 SQIVND (reference sequence). The ends were cut back, 8 bases at V and 9 bases at J, with 14 bases in the middle. The CDR3 coding sequence is TGTGCCAGTCGGCCGCTGGCGGGTGAGCAGTTCTTC. This gives the protein CASRPLAGEQFF.

This clone appeared a few times. The chain employs TRBV5-1 and TRBJ2-2, with D possibly TRBD2 on 6 matching bases. Germline values: CDR1 SGHRS, CDR2 YFSETQ. The CDR3 is 14 residues long. The ends were cut back, 6 bases at V and 5 bases at J, with 14 bases in the middle. CDR3 amino acids: CASNPSAVTGELFF. The CDR3 nucleotides are TGCGCCAGCAATCCTAGCGCGGTTACCGGGGAGCTGTTTTTT.

In DNA form, the CDR3 reads TGTGCCAGCAGCTTTAGACCGGGACTAGACTACACCGGGGAGCTGTTTTTT. It encodes CASSFRPGLDYTGELFF. The chain has TRBV27 and TRBJ2-2; the match to TRBD2 covers 8 bases. V shed 6 bases, J shed 3 bases, and the junction held 12 bases outside the gene matches. CDR3 length equals 17 residues. Germline V gene data show CDR1 as MNHEY and CDR2 as SMNVEV (reference sequence).

The CDR3 region has the DNA TGTGCCAGTGCGACAGGGGAGGTTCAGTACTTC. Translating gives CASATGEVQYF. This rearrangement joins TRBV7-9 to TRBJ2-4; 8 positions agree with TRBD1. Germline V gene data show CDR1 as SEHNR and CDR2 as FQNEAQ (reference sequence). CDR3 length: 11 residues. The V segment lost 9 bases and the J segment 11 bases; nucleotides outside the gene matches: 6. The whole variable domain, filled in from reference TRBV7-9 and TRBJ2-4, reads DTGVSQNPRHKITKRGQNVTFRCDPISEHNRLYWYRQTLGQGPEFLTYFQNEAQLEKSRLLSDRFSAERPKGSFSTLEIQRTEQGDSAMYLCASATGEVQYFGAGTRLSVL.

The rearrangement links TRBV14 to TRBJ2-7; the match to TRBD1 covers 10 bases. CDR1 SGHDN and CDR2 FVKESK come from the germline V gene. This CDR3 has 13 residues. With 0 bases clipped from V and 10 bases from J, the junction kept 3 bases outside the gene matches. This chain's CDR3 is CASSQDWTGGQYF. The CDR3 nucleotides read TGTGCCAGCAGCCAAGACTGGACAGGGGGACAGTACTTC.

The V and J genes are TRBV25-1 and TRBJ2-3; 12 bases agree with TRBD1. J gave up 3 bases and V 2 bases, and 9 bases lay outside the gene matches. CDR3 length: 18 residues. CDR1 and CDR2 (germline): MGHDK, SYGVNS. This chain's CDR3 is CASSEGSGQGARTDTQYF. The CDR3 coding sequence is TGTGCCAGCAGTGAAGGGTCGGGACAGGGGGCTAGAACAGATACGCAGTATTTT.

In nucleotides, the CDR3 is TGTGCCAGCAGCTTACAGGGGGTTTACAATGAGCAGTTCTTC. As protein: CASSLQGVYNEQFF. The chain recombines TRBV7-2 with TRBJ2-1; TRBD1 aligns across 7 bases. V gave up 2 bases and J gave up 4 bases; unmatched junction bases: 2. Germline V gene sequence: CDR1 SGHTA, CDR2 FQGNSA. The CDR3 sequence is 14 residues long.

This chain links TRBV29-1 with TRBJ1-1; 7 bases align to TRBD1. Germline CDR1 reads SQVTM; CDR2 reads ANQGSEA. The trim removed 7 bases at V and 4 bases at J, leaving 9 bases unmatched. CDR3 length: 13 residues. The CDR3 nucleotides read TGCAGCGGACAGGGTTCCGGGGGCACTGAAGCTTTCTTT. The encoded protein is CSGQGSGGTEAFF.